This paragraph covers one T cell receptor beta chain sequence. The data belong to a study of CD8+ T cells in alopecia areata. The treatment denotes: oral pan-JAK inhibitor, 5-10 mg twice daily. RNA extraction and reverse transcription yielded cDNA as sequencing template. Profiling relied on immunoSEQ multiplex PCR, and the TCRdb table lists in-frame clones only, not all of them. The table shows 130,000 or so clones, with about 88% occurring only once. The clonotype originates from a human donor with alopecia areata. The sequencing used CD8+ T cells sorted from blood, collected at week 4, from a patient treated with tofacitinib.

CDR3 in amino acids: CAWNPGDTQYF. CDR3 nucleotides: TGTGCCTGGAATCCGGGGGATACGCAGTATTTT. The chain carries TRBV30 and TRBJ2-3; D possibly corresponds to TRBD2 (5 bases). The V end was cut by 4 bases, the J end by 6 bases, with 8 bases between. The CDR3 loop spans 11 amino acids. The V gene's germline CDR1 is GTSNPN and CDR2 SVGIG (reference sequence).